A single sample gave rise to the 27 T cell receptor beta chains below, sequenced in a study of early T cells in non-severe SARS-CoV-2 infection. MiXCR, run by TCRdb on the 5' RACE reads, gives a single entry per CDR3 protein. The sample records some 34,000 distinct CDR3 sequences, roughly 7.1% being singletons. Sequencing was performed on whole blood, taken at baseline. These TCRs come from an adult who was a healthcare worker with PCR-confirmed SARS-CoV-2 infection or an uninfected control (not recorded which).

This chain joins TRBV12-5 and TRBJ1-3; tentatively, D is TRBD1 (6 bases). The V gene lost 5 bases and the J gene lost 6 bases, with 17 bases spanning the gap. CDR3 length: 15 amino acids. CDR1 LGHNT and CDR2 FRNRAP come from the germline V gene. Here the CDR3 reads CASGNIQGNLNTIYF. The CDR3 DNA reads TGTGCTAGTGGTAACATACAGGGAAATCTAAACACCATATATTTT.

This clonotype was counted at least ten times. The genes are TRBV6-2 or TRBV6-3 and TRBJ1-5; TRBD1 aligns across 7 bases. CDR3 length: 17 amino acids. CDR1 is MNHEY and CDR2 is SVGEGT in the germline V gene. J was trimmed by 0 bases and V by 6 bases; bases with no gene match: 11. CDR3 nucleotide sequence: TGTGCCAGCAGGTATGCGGGACAGATCTATAGCAATCAGCCCCAGCATTTT. Its protein is CASRYAGQIYSNQPQHF.

This clonotype was recorded at least ten times. The gene calls are TRBV20-1 and TRBJ2-5, with 9 bases lining up with TRBD2. The J segment lost 0 bases and the V segment lost 8 bases, leaving 7 bases of the junction unmatched. Germline V CDR1 and CDR2: DFQATT, SNEGSKA (reference sequence). The CDR3 covers 14 residues. The CDR3 reads CSSTSGYYQETQYF. CDR3 DNA sequence: TGCAGTTCCACTAGCGGGTATTACCAAGAGACCCAGTACTTC.

At least ten counts were recorded for this clonotype. CDR3 nucleotides: TGTGCCAGCAGCTTAGGCCTGGCTAGCGGAAGGGGGTACGAGCAGTACTTC. This encodes CASSLGLASGRGYEQYF. The chain has TRBV13 and TRBJ2-7, with D possibly TRBD2 on 7 matching bases. Germline V gives CDR1 PRHDT, CDR2 FYEKMQ (reference sequence). This CDR3 is built from 17 residues. V was pared by 0 bases and J by 4 bases, with 19 bases between. The whole variable domain, filled in from reference TRBV13 and TRBJ2-7, reads AAGVIQSPRHLIKEKRETATLKCYPIPRHDTVYWYQQGPGQDPQFLISFYEKMQSDKGSIPDRFSAQQFSDYHSELNMSSLELGDSALYFCASSLGLASGRGYEQYFGPGTRLTVT.

V gene TRBV7-2 combines with J gene TRBJ1-5; no clear D gene. The CDR3 is 15 amino acids. CDR1 and CDR2 from the germline V gene are SGHTA and FQGNSA. V gave up 2 bases and J gave up 3 bases, with 11 bases separating them. The CDR3 loop reads CASSLWKADNQPQHF. The CDR3 DNA sequence: TGTGCCAGCAGCTTATGGAAGGCGGACAATCAGCCCCAGCATTTT.

This clonotype was counted ten times or more. J is TRBJ2-7 and V is TRBV5-4; no reliable D call. Trimming removed 2 bases at V and 0 bases at J, with 9 bases between. This CDR3 spans 14 amino acids. Germline V gene data show CDR1 as SGHNT and CDR2 as YYREEE (reference sequence). The CDR3 DNA reads TGTGCCAGCAGCTTCGGTAGGAGCTCCTACGAGCAGTACGTC. Residues: CASSFGRSSYEQYV.

The chain links TRBV12-3 or TRBV12-4 to TRBJ1-5, with a weak D call TRBD1 (6 bases). The CDR3 runs to 13 residues. The germline V and J ends were trimmed by 6 bases and 4 bases, with 10 bases remaining between them. The CDR3 DNA reads TGTGCCAGCAGCAGGGGAGGAAATCAGCCCCAGCATTTT. Its protein is CASSRGGNQPQHF.

The table lists this clonotype with many counts. The V and J genes are TRBV3-1 and TRBJ2-2; a weak D match, TRBD1 (5 bases). V lost 7 bases and J 4 bases, leaving 13 bases between the germline ends. Germline CDR1 reads LGHDT; CDR2 reads YNNKEL (reference sequence). There are 14 residues in the CDR3. The CDR3 here is CASTQGPGTGELFF. CDR3 sequence (DNA): TGTGCCAGCACGCAGGGTCCTGGCACCGGGGAGCTGTTTTTT.

This clonotype was detected a few times. The V gene is TRBV7-2, the J gene TRBJ2-1; D uncertain. CDR1 SGHTA and CDR2 FQGNSA come from the germline V gene. This CDR3 has 16 residues. V gave up 0 bases and J gave up 5 bases, with 14 bases separating them. The CDR3 DNA follows: TGTGCCAGCAGCTTAGCAGGTGTAGCAACGAACAATGAGCAGTTCTTC. As protein: CASSLAGVATNNEQFF. Together with reference TRBV7-2 and TRBJ2-1, the CDR3 gives the full variable domain: GAGVSQSPSNKVTEKGKDVELRCDPISGHTALYWYRQSLGQGLEFLIYFQGNSAPDKSGLPSDRFSAERTGGSVSTLTIQRTQQEDSAVYLCASSLAGVATNNEQFFGPGTRLTVL.

This clonotype showed up many times. V gene TRBV7-9 combines with J gene TRBJ2-1, with TRBD1 identical over 7 bases. The J segment lost 9 bases and the V segment lost 0 bases, leaving 5 bases of the junction unmatched. The CDR3 is made up of 14 amino acids. The germline gives CDR1 SEHNR, CDR2 FQNEAQ (reference sequence). In nucleotides, the CDR3 is TGTGCCAGCAGCTTAGCGACAGGGTTGGTTGAGCAGTTCTTC. It is translated as CASSLATGLVEQFF.

This clonotype was detected many times. This chain links TRBV28 with TRBJ1-4; TRBD1 matches 10 bases. CDR3 length: 15 residues. The V segment lost 5 bases and the J segment 8 bases; nucleotides outside the gene matches: 8. Germline values: CDR1 MDHEN, CDR2 SYDVKM. CDR3 nucleotides: TGTGCCAGCAGTCGAAAACCGGGACAGGGGGAAAAACTGTTTTTT. Amino acid sequence: CASSRKPGQGEKLFF.

The V call is TRBV30, the J call TRBJ1-1; no firm D call. Germline CDR1 and CDR2: GTSNPN and SVGIG (reference sequence). The CDR3 loop spans 13 amino acids. Trimming removed 0 bases at V and 3 bases at J, with 8 bases between. CDR3 sequence reads: CAWSVRRDTEAFF. The CDR3 nucleotides are TGTGCCTGGAGTGTACGTAGGGACACTGAAGCTTTCTTT.

This clonotype has a count of ten or more. This chain links TRBV5-1 with TRBJ2-7; 11 nucleotides line up with TRBD2. V lost 4 bases, J lost 4 bases, and 4 bases stayed unmatched. The CDR3 has 14 amino acids. From germline, CDR1 is SGHRS and CDR2 YFSETQ. CDR3 coding DNA: TGCGCCAGCAGCGCACTAGCGGGAGAATACGAGCAGTACTTC. Translation gives CASSALAGEYEQYF.

A remark on this clonotype: A much larger clonotype is one base distant, so this may be a read error. The chain is built from TRBV14 and TRBJ2-5, with 8 bases that match TRBD1. Germline values: CDR1 SGHDN, CDR2 FVKESK. The CDR3 has 19 amino acids. This CDR3 is CASSQDVLGQGPYQESQYF. The CDR3 DNA follows: TGTGCCAGCAGCCAAGATGTGCTAGGACAGGGCCCGTACCAAGAGAGCCAGTACTTC.

This clonotype appeared many times. The chain joins TRBV30 to TRBJ1-5; D gene uncertain. The CDR3 has 11 residues. V was cut by 0 bases and J by 11 bases, with 8 bases left in between. Germline V gene data show CDR1 as GTSNPN and CDR2 as SVGIG (reference sequence). The CDR3 spells CAWSVSDSQHF. The CDR3 bases are TGTGCCTGGAGTGTTAGTGATTCCCAGCATTTT.

Ten or more counts support this clonotype. This chain connects TRBV7-8 to TRBJ2-3; weak D call: TRBD2 (6 bases). The CDR3 is 14 amino acids. V lost 1 base to trimming and J lost 3 bases, with 8 bases between them. The germline CDR1 and CDR2 sequences are SGHVS and FQNEAQ. In DNA, the CDR3 is TGTGCCAGCAGCTTAGGGGGGGTTACAGATACGCAGTATTTT. Its translation: CASSLGGVTDTQYF. Full variable domain (outside the CDR3, taken from reference TRBV7-8 and TRBJ2-3): GAGVSQSPRYKVAKRGQDVALRCDPISGHVSLFWYQQALGQGPEFLTYFQNEAQLDKSGLPSDRFFAERPEGSVSTLKIQRTQQEDSAVYLCASSLGGVTDTQYFGPGTRLTVL.

This clonotype showed up many times. The chain is built from TRBV5-6 and TRBJ2-7; 9 nucleotides line up with TRBD1. With V trimmed by 1 base and J by 5 bases, 7 bases remained unmatched. The CDR3 has 15 residues. CDR1 SGHDT and CDR2 YYEEEE come from the germline V gene. Here the CDR3 reads CASSLRGQGFDEQYF. Here the CDR3 DNA reads TGTGCCAGCAGCTTGAGAGGACAGGGGTTCGACGAGCAGTACTTC.

The sample holds many counts of this clonotype. This rearrangement joins TRBV10-3 to TRBJ2-5; 8 bases fit TRBD2. This CDR3 contains 15 residues. Germline loops: CDR1 ENHRY, CDR2 SYGVKD. V shed 3 bases and J 3 bases; nucleotides not matched to a gene: 6. CDR3 DNA sequence: TGTGCCATCAGTGATTCACTAGCGGTGAAAGAGACCCAGTACTTC. Amino acids: CAISDSLAVKETQYF.

This clonotype occurred many times. The chain is built from TRBV21-1 and TRBJ1-6; the DNA was not used to check the table's D call, TRBD1. TRBV21-1 corresponds to a pseudogene. The CDR3 runs 15 residues. The CDR3 coding sequence is TGTGCCAGCAGCAAATGTGGGGGAGCGGATTCACCCCTCCACTTT. Translated: CASSKCGGADSPLHF.

For this clonotype: A much larger clone is a single base away; this may be a read error. This chain links TRBV5-6 with TRBJ2-7; TRBD2 is a possible D gene (6 bases). This CDR3 region has 14 residues. CDR1 and CDR2 from the germline V gene are SGHDT and YYEEEE. The CDR3 loop is CTSSPDSGSTVEYV. CDR3 nucleotides: TGTACCAGCAGCCCGGACTCCGGGAGTACCGTGGAGTACGTC.

This clonotype has only a few counts. The J gene is TRBJ1-1, the V gene TRBV6-5; D might be TRBD1 (5 bases). Germline CDR1 is MNHEY and CDR2 is SVGAGI. The length of the CDR3 is 14 residues. The V end was cut by 0 bases, the J end by 3 bases, with 8 bases between. The CDR3 DNA reads as TGTGCCAGCAGTTACTCGACAGCATACACTGAAGCTTTCTTT. This gives the protein CASSYSTAYTEAFF.

At least ten counts were recorded for this clonotype. V is TRBV6-1 and J is TRBJ2-7; a weak D match, TRBD2 (6 bases). Trimming cost V 1 base and J 2 bases, with 12 bases left between them. The CDR3 runs 15 residues. CDR1 and CDR2 from the germline V gene are MNHNS and SASEGT. The CDR3 DNA follows: TGTGCCAGCAGTGAAGTAGCGGACCACCCCTACGAGCAGTACGTC. Translated, it gives CASSEVADHPYEQYV.

This clonotype has at least ten counts. The gene calls are TRBV20-1 and TRBJ2-7, with 10 bases aligning to TRBD2. This CDR3 contains 14 residues. Germline loops: CDR1 DFQATT, CDR2 SNEGSKA (reference sequence). Trimming took 5 bases from V and 1 from J; bases not matched to a gene: 5. For the CDR3, the DNA is TGCAGTGCTCGTAGCGGGGGGCAGTCCTACGAGCAGTACGTC. This translates into CSARSGGQSYEQYV.

This chain joins TRBV4-1 and TRBJ2-7; a weak D match, TRBD1 (5 bases). CDR1 and CDR2 from the germline V gene are MGHRA and YSYEKL. The CDR3 runs to 17 residues. Trimming removed 4 bases from V and 4 bases from J, with 23 bases in between. Written as DNA, the CDR3 is TGCGCCAGCAGCCCAACGGAAATCAGGGAAGTCGCGTACGAGCAGTACTTC. Protein sequence: CASSPTEIREVAYEQYF.

This clonotype occurred a few times. The chain links TRBV20-1 to TRBJ2-3; TRBD2 might be the D (6 bases). CDR1 DFQATT and CDR2 SNEGSKA come from the germline V gene (reference sequence). The CDR3 is 14 amino acids. V lost 5 bases and J lost 4, with 16 bases in between. The CDR3, as DNA: TGCAGTGCTGGAGCCACTGGAGGGGCAGATACGCAGTATTTT. It yields the protein CSAGATGGADTQYF.

This clonotype has a count of ten or more. The chain links TRBV20-1 to TRBJ2-5; TRBD2 matches at 12 bases. The CDR3 extends over 20 amino acids. CDR1 is DFQATT, CDR2 SNEGSKA, per germline (reference sequence). J lost 4 bases, V lost 4 bases, and 22 bases had no gene match. In nucleotides, the CDR3 is TGCAGTGCTACTGATTTTGAGACTAGCGGGAGAGCAGGGTTCGGAGAGACCCAGTACTTC. This sequence encodes CSATDFETSGRAGFGETQYF.

The chain joins TRBV27 to TRBJ2-7; 9 bases map to TRBD1. Germline V lookup: CDR1 MNHEY, CDR2 SMNVEV (reference sequence). V shed 6 bases, J shed 6 bases, and the junction held 12 bases outside the gene matches. This CDR3 comprises 15 residues. In nucleotides, the CDR3 is TGTGCCAGCAGCCTATCCGGGACAGGGACTGGCGAGCAGTACTTC. This codes for CASSLSGTGTGEQYF.